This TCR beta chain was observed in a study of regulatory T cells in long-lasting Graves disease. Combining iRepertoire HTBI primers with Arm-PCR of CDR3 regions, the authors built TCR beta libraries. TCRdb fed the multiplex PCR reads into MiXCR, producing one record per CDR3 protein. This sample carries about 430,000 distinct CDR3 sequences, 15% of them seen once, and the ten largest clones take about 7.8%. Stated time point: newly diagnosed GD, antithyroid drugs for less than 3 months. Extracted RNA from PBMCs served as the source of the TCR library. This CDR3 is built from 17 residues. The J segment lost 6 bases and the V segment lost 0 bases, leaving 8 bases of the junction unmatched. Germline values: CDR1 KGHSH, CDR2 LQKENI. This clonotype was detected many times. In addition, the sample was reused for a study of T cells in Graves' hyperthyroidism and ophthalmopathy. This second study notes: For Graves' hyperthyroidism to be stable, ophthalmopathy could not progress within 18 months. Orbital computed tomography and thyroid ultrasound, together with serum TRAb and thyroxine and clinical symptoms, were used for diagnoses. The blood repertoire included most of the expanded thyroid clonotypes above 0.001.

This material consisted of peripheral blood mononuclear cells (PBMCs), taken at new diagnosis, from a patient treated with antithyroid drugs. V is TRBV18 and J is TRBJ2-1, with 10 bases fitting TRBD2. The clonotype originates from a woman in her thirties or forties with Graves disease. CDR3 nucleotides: TGTGCCAGCTCACCACCGGGTCTAGCGGGAGTTAGCAATGAGCAGTTCTTC. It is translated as CASSPPGLAGVSNEQFF. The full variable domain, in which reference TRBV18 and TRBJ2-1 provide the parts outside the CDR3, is NAGVMQNPRHLVRRRGQEARLRCSPMKGHSHVYWYRQLPEEGLKFMVYLQKENIIDESGMPKERFSAEFPKEGPSILRIQQVVRGDSAAYFCASSPPGLAGVSNEQFFGPGTRLTVL.